The 27 T cell receptor beta chains below all came from one sample that was sequenced in a study of low-dose radiotherapy and immunotherapy resistance in tumors. Both a constant-region primer and a V-primer adapter served to amplify TCRs across 15 to 20 PCR cycles. One entry per CDR3 protein results from TCRdb running MiXCR on the reads. In the table there are roughly 52,000 distinct CDR3 sequences, 33% of which are singletons. Indicated time point: after trial treatment. Noted treatment: LDRT plus nivolumab, ipilimumab, low-dose cyclophosphamide and aspirin (RACIN trial). The specimen comprised PBMCs, sampled after low-dose radiotherapy plus immunotherapy. The receptor set was obtained from a male donor with rectosigmoid adenocarcinoma.

This clonotype appeared many times. The chain combines TRBV28 with TRBJ2-7, with D possibly TRBD2 on 5 matching bases. V was cut by 2 bases and J by 4 bases, with 12 bases left in between. The germline CDR1 and CDR2 sequences are MDHEN and SYDVKM. The CDR3 contains 14 residues. The CDR3 sequence: CASSLVGDGYEQYF. In nucleotides, the CDR3 is TGTGCCAGCAGTTTAGTGGGAGACGGATACGAGCAGTACTTC.

This clonotype was observed a single time. This rearrangement joins TRBV2 to TRBJ1-1; D gene uncertain. The germline V gene has CDR1 SNHLY and CDR2 FYNNEI. The V end was cut by 6 bases, the J end by 2 bases, with 10 bases between. The CDR3 is 13 residues long. The DNA of the CDR3 is TGTGCCAGCAGGGCCTTGTTCAACACTGAAGCTTTCTTT. Translated: CASRALFNTEAFF.

Ten or more counts support this clonotype. This chain uses TRBV7-2 with TRBJ2-3; possible D gene TRBD2, 7 bases. The CDR3 length is 15 residues. Germline values: CDR1 SGHTA, CDR2 FQGNSA. V lost 2 bases and J 4 bases, leaving 13 bases between the germline ends. CDR3 loop: CASSLFGGRADTQYF. In DNA form, the CDR3 reads TGTGCCAGCAGCTTATTCGGGGGGCGCGCAGATACGCAGTATTTT.

The V and J genes are TRBV12-3 or TRBV12-4 and TRBJ2-7; no clear D gene. Trimming left V 1 base short and J 0 bases short, with 10 bases between. CDR3 length equals 15 residues. The CDR3 loop reads CASSLGAPSSYEQYF. The DNA for the CDR3 is TGTGCCAGCAGTTTAGGCGCACCCAGCTCCTACGAGCAGTACTTC.

The chain couples TRBV6-2 or TRBV6-3 to TRBJ2-1, with 13 bases fitting TRBD2. The CDR3 is 15 amino acids. Germline CDR1 and CDR2: MNHEY and SVGEGT. The junction had 5 bases not matched to a gene; V was cut back by 5 bases and J by 7 bases. DNA of the CDR3: TGTGCCAGCAGTCGTACTAGCGGGGGGGCAAATGAGCAGTTCTTC. This translates into CASSRTSGGANEQFF.

The chain has TRBV6-6 and TRBJ2-2; D gene ambiguous. Germline V gene sequence: CDR1 MNHNY, CDR2 SVGAGI (reference sequence). The V gene lost 0 bases and the J gene lost 6 bases, with 11 bases spanning the gap. This CDR3 has 15 residues. The CDR3: CASSYSADIPGELFF. In nucleotides, the CDR3 is TGTGCCAGCAGTTACTCGGCAGACATTCCCGGGGAGCTGTTTTTT.

This clonotype was detected many times. The chain carries TRBV7-9 and TRBJ2-3; D gene uncertain. The CDR3 length is 13 residues. V was trimmed by 4 bases and J by 6 bases, leaving 11 bases between them. Germline V gene lookup returns CDR1 SEHNR and CDR2 FQNEAQ (reference sequence). In DNA, the CDR3 is TGTGCCAGCAGCTCATTAGGGCGGGATACGCAGTATTTT. Protein: CASSSLGRDTQYF.

The chain uses TRBV28 and TRBJ1-5; tentative D call: TRBD1 (5 bases). The CDR3 spans 15 residues. Trimming removed 2 bases from V and 6 bases from J, with 14 bases in between. The germline V gene encodes CDR1 MDHEN and CDR2 SYDVKM. The CDR3 region is CASSLAGTLTQPQHF. In DNA, the CDR3 is TGTGCCAGCAGTTTAGCGGGGACTCTTACTCAGCCCCAGCATTTT.

The V gene is TRBV11-3, the J gene TRBJ2-2; 9 bases align to TRBD1. Trimming removed 5 bases from V and 7 bases from J; junction bases left unmatched: 11. The CDR3 has 16 residues. CDR1 is SGHNT and CDR2 is YENEEA in the germline V gene. The CDR3 is CASSPQPQGAGGELFF. For the CDR3, the DNA is TGTGCCAGCAGCCCACAACCACAGGGGGCAGGCGGGGAGCTGTTTTTT.

This clonotype was seen many times. The chain joins TRBV19 to TRBJ2-7; D may correspond to TRBD1 or TRBD2 (5 bases each). From germline, CDR1 is LNHDA and CDR2 SQIVND (reference sequence). V gave up 5 bases and J gave up 5 bases, with 19 bases separating them. The CDR3 totals 15 residues. The CDR3 DNA follows: TGTGCCAGTAGTGGGTATGGGACGGCCTTCCACGAGCAGTACTTC. It is translated as CASSGYGTAFHEQYF.

The rearrangement links TRBV6-5 to TRBJ1-5; D gene unclear. CDR3 length: 14 amino acids. Trimming stripped 6 bases from V and 2 bases from J, with 11 bases between. CDR1 and CDR2 from the germline V gene are MNHEY and SVGAGI. The CDR3: CASSQVTGNQPQHF. CDR3 in DNA: TGTGCCAGCAGCCAGGTGACCGGCAATCAGCCCCAGCATTTT.

This clonotype is a singleton in its sample. J is TRBJ1-5 and V is TRBV5-1; TRBD1 matches at 11 bases. Trimming at V came to 3 bases and at J to 7 bases, leaving 9 bases not matched to a gene. The V gene's germline CDR1 is SGHRS and CDR2 YFSETQ. The CDR3 covers 16 residues. The CDR3 here is CASSSFRTGGEQPQHF. For the CDR3, the DNA is TGCGCCAGCAGCTCCTTCCGGACAGGGGGCGAACAGCCCCAGCATTTT.

As regards this clonotype: This may arise from a read error, as a much more abundant clone is one base away. The rearrangement uses TRBV6-2 or TRBV6-3 and TRBJ1-1; D is perhaps TRBD1 (5 bases). CDR3 length equals 13 residues. Germline V gives CDR1 MNHEY, CDR2 SVGEGT. The chain's CDR3 is CAGSYRGALEAFF. The DNA of the CDR3 is TGTGCCGGCAGTTACCGAGGGGCCTTGGAAGCTTTCTTT.

This clonotype was counted ten times or more. This chain connects TRBV4-2 to TRBJ2-7; D is unresolved. This CDR3 spans 12 amino acids. Trimming removed 0 bases from V and 3 bases from J, with 3 bases in between. CDR1 LGHNA and CDR2 YNFKEQ come from the germline V gene. CDR3 amino acids: CASSQDSYEQYF. In DNA, the CDR3 is TGTGCCAGCAGCCAAGATAGCTACGAGCAGTACTTC.

This clonotype was counted many times. V and J are TRBV12-3 or TRBV12-4 and TRBJ2-1; tentatively, D is TRBD1 (6 bases). V was cut by 2 bases and J by 1 base, with 12 bases left in between. The CDR3 is 16 amino acids. This chain's CDR3 is CASSLTDRRSYNEQFF. CDR3 bases: TGTGCCAGCAGTTTAACCGACAGGCGTTCCTACAATGAGCAGTTCTTC.

J is TRBJ1-1 and V is TRBV29-1; a weak D match, TRBD1 (5 bases). The V end lost 0 bases, the J end lost 5 bases, and 13 bases lay between the germline ends. CDR1 is SQVTM, CDR2 ANQGSEA, per germline. This CDR3 spans 14 amino acids. In DNA form, the CDR3 reads TGCAGCGTTGAAGATGGGGGGTACGGGACTGAAGCTTTCTTT. Translation gives CSVEDGGYGTEAFF.

This clonotype was picked up many times. The J gene is TRBJ2-5, the V gene TRBV28, with TRBD1 matching 12 bases. Germline assignment: CDR1 MDHEN and CDR2 SYDVKM. The CDR3 has 15 residues. Trimming at V came to 6 bases and at J to 5 bases, leaving 7 bases not matched to a gene. The CDR3 DNA sequence: TGTGCCAGCAGGGCGGGACAGGGGGCGCGGGAGACCCAGTACTTC. It yields the protein CASRAGQGARETQYF.

V and J are TRBV13 and TRBJ2-1, with TRBD1 matching over 7 bases. CDR1 PRHDT and CDR2 FYEKMQ come from the germline V gene (reference sequence). The CDR3 loop spans 14 amino acids. Unmatched junction bases numbered 3, after V lost 4 bases and J lost 3 bases. CDR3 coding DNA: TGTGCCAGCAGCTCGGACAGGATCTACAATGAGCAGTTCTTC. It encodes CASSSDRIYNEQFF. The full variable domain, with the rest looked up from reference TRBV13 and TRBJ2-1, is AAGVIQSPRHLIKEKRETATLKCYPIPRHDTVYWYQQGPGQDPQFLISFYEKMQSDKGSIPDRFSAQQFSDYHSELNMSSLELGDSALYFCASSSDRIYNEQFFGPGTRLTVL.

This clonotype was seen repeatedly, ten times or more. The genes are TRBV18 and TRBJ2-1, with D uncertain. Trimming took 5 bases from V and 0 from J, leaving 11 bases between them. This CDR3 is built from 15 residues. Germline CDR1 KGHSH, CDR2 LQKENI. The CDR3 nucleotides read TGTGCCAGCTCATCTCAGGAGAGCTCCTACAATGAGCAGTTCTTC. It translates to CASSSQESSYNEQFF.

The chain recombines TRBV4-2 with TRBJ2-7; D call uncertain. Germline lookup yields CDR1 LGHNA and CDR2 YNFKEQ. Trimming shortened V by 5 bases and J by 5 bases, and 13 bases separated the two germline ends. The CDR3 consists of 13 residues. The CDR3 DNA reads as TGTGCCAGCAGCGGAGAGGTCCCTGACGAGCAGTACTTC. Translated, it gives CASSGEVPDEQYF.

This clonotype was recorded once. This may arise from a read error, as a much more abundant clone is one base away. The V call is TRBV7-2, the J call TRBJ2-7; 7 bases are a match to TRBD1. This CDR3 has 16 amino acids. CDR1 is SGHTA, CDR2 FQGNSA, per germline. The CDR3 is CVSSKNLGQITDEQYF. CDR3 coding DNA: TGTGTCAGCAGCAAGAATCTGGGACAGATAACCGACGAGCAGTACTTC. Full variable domain (rest looked up from reference TRBV7-2 and TRBJ2-7): GAGVSQSPSNKVTEKGKDVELRCDPISGHTALYWYRQSLGQGLEFLIYFQGNSAPDKSGLPSDRFSAERTGGSVSTLTIQRTQQEDSAVYLCVSSKNLGQITDEQYFGPGTRLTVT.

This clonotype was picked up many times. This chain uses TRBV6-2 or TRBV6-3 with TRBJ2-7, with 7 bases fitting TRBD1. This CDR3 contains 14 residues. V shed 5 bases, J shed 5 bases, and the junction held 9 bases outside the gene matches. The germline gives CDR1 MNHEY, CDR2 SVGEGT. CDR3 DNA sequence: TGTGCCAGCAGTCCTTACAGGGGTTACAACGAGCAGTACTTC. This gives the protein CASSPYRGYNEQYF.

This chain joins TRBV5-1 and TRBJ1-1; 7 nucleotides align to TRBD1. CDR1 and CDR2 (germline): SGHRS, YFSETQ. The V and J ends lost 4 bases and 2 bases, in that order; junction bases with no gene match: 11. The CDR3 consists of 16 residues. The CDR3 protein is CASSAIGGRLNTEAFF. The CDR3 DNA sequence: TGCGCCAGCAGCGCCATAGGGGGCCGACTAAACACTGAAGCTTTCTTT.

This clonotype has a count of ten or more. V and J are TRBV11-2 and TRBJ2-7, with 10 positions matching TRBD1. CDR1 and CDR2 from the germline V gene are SGHAT and FQNNGV. After removal of 1 base from V and 6 bases from J, the junction contained 9 bases not matched to a gene. This CDR3 contains 16 residues. The DNA of the CDR3 is TGTGCCAGCAGCTTAGGGACCGGGACAGGGGAGCGCGAGCAGTACTTC. Its protein product is CASSLGTGTGEREQYF. The entire variable domain, with the rest obtained from reference TRBV11-2 and TRBJ2-7, is as follows: EAGVAQSPRYKIIEKRQSVAFWCNPISGHATLYWYQQILGQGPKLLIQFQNNGVVDDSQLPKDRFSAERLKGVDSTLKIQPAKLEDSAVYLCASSLGTGTGEREQYFGPGTRLTVT.

The rearrangement uses TRBV6-8 and TRBJ2-3; D possibly uses TRBD1 or TRBD2 (6 bases each). The CDR3 sequence is 16 residues long. Looked up from germline, CDR1 is MNHGY and CDR2 is SAAAGT. V was shortened by 5 bases and J by 4 bases, with 19 bases between the two germline ends. CDR3 nucleotides: TGTGCCAGCAGTGAAAGGAGGGGGAAGGTTTCAGATACGCAGTATTTT. This encodes CASSERRGKVSDTQYF.

The sample holds one count of this clonotype. The V call is TRBV27, the J call TRBJ2-6; 7 bases match TRBD1. There are 17 residues in the CDR3. The germline V gene has CDR1 MNHEY and CDR2 SMNVEV (reference sequence). The V segment lost 5 bases and the J segment 2 bases; nucleotides outside the gene matches: 9. The CDR3, as DNA: TGTGCCAGCAGTCTCAGACAGGGTTCTACTGGGGCCAACGTCCTGACTTTC. Protein sequence: CASSLRQGSTGANVLTF.

In its sample, this clonotype was seen many times. The chain uses TRBV6-2 or TRBV6-3 and TRBJ2-1, with a tentative D call TRBD2 (6 bases). The CDR3 is 12 residues long. Germline lookup yields CDR1 MNHEY and CDR2 SVGEGT. Trimming shortened V by 5 bases and J by 6 bases, and 8 bases separated the two germline ends. DNA for the CDR3: TGTGCCAGCAGTCTAGCGACCAATGAGCAGTTCTTC. Protein: CASSLATNEQFF.